The 31 T cell receptor beta chains below come from one sample, sequenced in a study of CD8+ T cells in alopecia areata. Once RNA had been extracted, it was reverse transcribed into cDNA to act as the sequencing template. The method was immunoSEQ multiplex PCR; TCRdb's version includes in-frame clones alone and lacks a portion of them. Here the sample spans approximately 150,000 clones, roughly 86% being singletons. The treatment is: oral pan-JAK inhibitor, 5-10 mg twice daily. Here the sequenced sample was CD8+ T cells sorted from blood, taken at week 4, from a patient treated with tofacitinib. Receptors originate from a human donor with alopecia areata.

The genes are TRBV6-1 and TRBJ2-7, with unresolved D. V was shortened by 3 bases and J by 7 bases, with 13 bases between the two germline ends. Germline V gene lookup returns CDR1 MNHNS and CDR2 SASEGT. CDR3 size: 13 residues. The CDR3 sequence: CASSEDGPREQYF. Here the CDR3 DNA reads TGTGCCAGCAGTGAGGACGGGCCCAGGGAGCAGTACTTC.

Only one count was recorded for this clone. The gene calls are TRBV7-9 and TRBJ2-7; 10 bases agree with TRBD2. Germline V lookup: CDR1 SEHNR, CDR2 FQNEAQ (reference sequence). V was pared by 5 bases and J by 4 bases, with 11 bases of the junction left unmatched. The CDR3 covers 16 residues. CDR3 bases: TGTGCCAGCAGCCCCCAGGGAGCGGGAGGGATTTACGAGCAGTACTTC. Translation gives CASSPQGAGGIYEQYF.

V gene TRBV10-3 combines with J gene TRBJ1-5; D unclear. This CDR3 is built from 13 residues. Germline V CDR1 and CDR2: ENHRY, SYGVKD. V dropped 6 bases and J dropped 1 base, with 7 bases sitting between them. The CDR3 sequence: CAISKESNQPQHF. CDR3 DNA sequence: TGTGCCATCAGCAAGGAAAGCAATCAGCCCCAGCATTTT.

The chain links TRBV27 to TRBJ2-1, with 8 bases aligning to TRBD1. This CDR3 comprises 14 residues. Germline assignment: CDR1 MNHEY and CDR2 SMNVEV (reference sequence). The J segment lost 8 bases and the V segment lost 5 bases, leaving 8 bases of the junction unmatched. CDR3 sequence (DNA): TGTGCCAGCAGTCCCCGGACAGGGCGGGATGAGCAGTTCTTC. This sequence encodes CASSPRTGRDEQFF.

This chain uses TRBV19 with TRBJ2-1; D not certain. The ends were cut back, 10 bases at V and 0 bases at J, with 16 bases in the middle. From germline, CDR1 is LNHDA and CDR2 SQIVND (reference sequence). The CDR3 has 15 residues. CDR3 in DNA: TGTGCCACTGAGGCACGGCCGAGCTCCTACAATGAGCAGTTCTTC. As protein: CATEARPSSYNEQFF.

The rearrangement links TRBV4-1 to TRBJ2-4; D is possibly TRBD1 (7 bases). With 11 bases removed from V and 6 bases from J, the gap between germline ends came to 17 bases. In germline, CDR1 is MGHRA, CDR2 YSYEKL. The CDR3 runs to 13 residues. CDR3 coding DNA: TGCGCCTCGAGGGGGCGGGAAGTAAACATTCAGTACTTC. Its protein product is CASRGREVNIQYF.

Turning to this clone: Other DNA sequences in the sample encode the same CDR3. This rearrangement joins TRBV29-1 to TRBJ1-2, with D unclear. This CDR3 contains 11 residues. V lost 1 base, J lost 2 bases, and 2 bases lay in between. CDR1 is SQVTM and CDR2 is ANQGSEA in the germline V gene. The CDR3 DNA follows: TGCAGCGTTGAAGGGAACTATGGCTACACCTTC. This sequence encodes CSVEGNYGYTF.

The chain couples TRBV4-1 to TRBJ2-2; D remains unclear. Per germline, CDR1 MGHRA and CDR2 YSYEKL. The V end lost 5 bases, the J end lost 6 bases, and 4 bases lay between the germline ends. The CDR3 totals 11 residues. Here the CDR3 DNA reads TGCGCCAGCAGCTCGCCCGGGGAGCTGTTTTTT. This encodes CASSSPGELFF.

This chain links TRBV4-1 with TRBJ2-7; possible D gene TRBD1, 6 bases. The V end was cut by 5 bases, the J end by 4 bases, with 15 bases between. This CDR3 spans 14 amino acids. Germline V lookup: CDR1 MGHRA, CDR2 YSYEKL. The CDR3 coding sequence is TGCGCCAGCAGCGACGCGGACAGCGGATACGAGCAGTACTTC. Translated: CASSDADSGYEQYF.

The chain has TRBV14 and TRBJ2-1; D may correspond to TRBD1 or TRBD2 (6 bases each). Trimming pared 3 bases from V and 7 bases from J, leaving 10 bases between. Germline lookup yields CDR1 SGHDN and CDR2 FVKESK. The CDR3 runs to 13 residues. CDR3 DNA sequence: TGTGCCAGCAGCCACCAGGGGAGGAATGAGCAGTTCTTC. Protein sequence: CASSHQGRNEQFF.

CDR3 coding DNA: TGTGCCAGCTCACCACCGGGACAGGGTGTGGACGAGCAGTACTTC. This sequence encodes CASSPPGQGVDEQYF. The chain combines TRBV18 with TRBJ2-7, with 9 bases fitting TRBD1. Germline values: CDR1 KGHSH, CDR2 LQKENI. The CDR3 extends over 15 amino acids. V was pared by 0 bases and J by 5 bases, with 5 bases of the junction left unmatched.

This clone was picked up a small number of times. The same CDR3 can be traced to other DNA sequences in this sample. This chain connects TRBV9 to TRBJ2-7; D gene uncertain. CDR1 SGDLS and CDR2 YYNGEE come from the germline V gene. Trimming removed 0 bases from V and 6 bases from J, with 10 bases in between. This CDR3 is built from 13 residues. CDR3 bases: TGTGCCAGCAGCGTAGGGCCAGGAACCGAGCAGTACTTC. Translated: CASSVGPGTEQYF.

This clone was seen more than once but under ten times. The chain uses TRBV29-1 and TRBJ2-1, with 7 bases lining up with TRBD2. V dropped 7 bases and J dropped 9; count of bases not matched to a gene: 15. CDR1 and CDR2 from the germline V gene are SQVTM and ANQGSEA. The length of the CDR3 is 14 residues. The DNA of the CDR3 is TGCAGCGCGGACCGGGACTACTCGACTACTGAGCAGTTCTTC. The encoded protein is CSADRDYSTTEQFF.

J is TRBJ2-7 and V is TRBV29-1; no clear D. The CDR3 runs 12 residues. Trimming removed 3 bases at V and 5 bases at J, with 11 bases between. From germline, CDR1 is SQVTM and CDR2 ANQGSEA. CDR3 sequence: CSVDGPFNEQYF. The CDR3 nucleotides are TGCAGCGTTGACGGGCCATTCAACGAGCAGTACTTC.

The chain carries TRBV29-1 and TRBJ2-7; D is perhaps TRBD2 (7 bases). Between the trimmed V and J ends, which lost 7 bases and 3 bases, there was a span of 19 bases. The CDR3 sequence is 14 residues long. Germline V lookup: CDR1 SQVTM, CDR2 ANQGSEA. DNA for the CDR3: TGCAGCGCCATCCCGGGGGGCTACCTCTACGAGCAGTACTTC. This encodes CSAIPGGYLYEQYF.

CDR3 nucleotide sequence: TGTGCCAGCAGCAGTACAGGGAACTATGGCTACACCTTC. Amino acid sequence: CASSSTGNYGYTF. The chain recombines TRBV7-8 with TRBJ1-2, with D possibly matching TRBD1 (6 bases). CDR1 and CDR2 (germline): SGHVS, FQNEAQ. V was shortened by 5 bases and J by 2 bases, with 9 bases between the two germline ends. The CDR3 covers 13 residues. Based on the CDR3 plus reference TRBV7-8 and TRBJ1-2, the full variable domain is GAGVSQSPRYKVAKRGQDVALRCDPISGHVSLFWYQQALGQGPEFLTYFQNEAQLDKSGLPSDRFFAERPEGSVSTLKIQRTQQEDSAVYLCASSSTGNYGYTFGSGTRLTVV.

This sequence joins TRBV5-4 and TRBJ2-3; D is undetermined. The CDR3 consists of 15 residues. Germline CDR1 SGHNT, CDR2 YYREEE (reference sequence). The V end was cut by 0 bases, the J end by 2 bases, with 10 bases between. The CDR3 sequence: CASSLAGSYTDTQYF. The CDR3 DNA sequence: TGTGCCAGCAGCTTGGCAGGCTCCTACACAGATACGCAGTATTTT.

The chain is built from TRBV7-9 and TRBJ2-1, with 8 bases aligning to TRBD2. CDR1 and CDR2 (germline): SEHNR, FQNEAQ (reference sequence). The V segment lost 4 bases and the J segment 1 base; nucleotides outside the gene matches: 15. The CDR3 sequence is 19 residues long. Here the CDR3 DNA reads TGTGCCAGCAGCTCGCCCCGGCTAGCGGGCACCGAATCCTACAATGAGCAGTTCTTC. This translates into CASSSPRLAGTESYNEQFF.

J is TRBJ2-7 and V is TRBV7-2, with D perhaps matching TRBD1 (6 bases). The CDR3 consists of 14 residues. The germline V gene has CDR1 SGHTA and CDR2 FQGNSA. The V and J ends lost 1 base and 4 bases respectively, with 11 bases between them. This CDR3 reads CASSLESGVYEQYF. The CDR3 coding sequence is TGTGCCAGCAGCTTAGAGTCAGGGGTTTACGAGCAGTACTTC.

The V and J genes are TRBV20-1 and TRBJ2-7; no definite D call. The ends were cut back, 2 bases at V and 6 bases at J, with 8 bases in the middle. The CDR3 is 11 amino acids. The germline V gene has CDR1 DFQATT and CDR2 SNEGSKA (reference sequence). CDR3: CSARTEGEQYF. Here the CDR3 DNA reads TGCAGTGCTAGAACTGAAGGCGAGCAGTACTTC.

The rearrangement links TRBV7-2 to TRBJ2-4; TRBD1 aligns across 7 bases. The CDR3 sequence is 14 residues long. The V and J ends lost 5 bases and 4 bases, in that order; junction bases with no gene match: 5. Germline V gene lookup returns CDR1 SGHTA and CDR2 FQGNSA. The CDR3 here is CASSRDSPKNIQYF. The CDR3 coding sequence is TGTGCCAGCAGCCGGGACAGTCCTAAAAACATTCAGTACTTC.

This rearrangement joins TRBV11-3 to TRBJ2-7, with TRBD2 matching 9 bases. V shed 5 bases and J 4 bases; nucleotides not matched to a gene: 6. Germline CDR1 is SGHNT and CDR2 is YENEEA. This CDR3 has 14 residues. The CDR3 coding sequence is TGTGCCAGCAGCATAGGCGGGGGGGCATACGAGCAGTACTTC. This encodes CASSIGGGAYEQYF.

The gene calls are TRBV6-6 and TRBJ2-7; the match to TRBD2 covers 10 bases. V was pared by 6 bases and J by 1 base, with 6 bases of the junction left unmatched. CDR3 size: 15 residues. Germline CDR1 is MNHNY and CDR2 is SVGAGI (reference sequence). This CDR3 reads CASRELAGASYEQYF. The CDR3 DNA follows: TGTGCCAGCAGAGAGCTAGCGGGAGCTTCCTACGAGCAGTACTTC.

This rearrangement joins TRBV9 to TRBJ2-2; possibly TRBD1 or TRBD2 for D (6 bases each). Germline CDR1 SGDLS, CDR2 YYNGEE. This CDR3 is 15 amino acids long. With 4 bases removed from V and 6 bases from J, the gap between germline ends came to 16 bases. In nucleotides, the CDR3 is TGTGCCAGCAGCTTACCTGGGGGGCCCGCCGGGGAGCTGTTTTTT. This translates into CASSLPGGPAGELFF.

This chain links TRBV9 with TRBJ2-5; a possible D gene is TRBD2 (6 bases). This CDR3 is built from 14 residues. V lost 0 bases and J 3 bases, leaving 9 bases between the germline ends. Germline V lookup: CDR1 SGDLS, CDR2 YYNGEE. CDR3 protein: CASSVDSSEETQYF. The CDR3 coding sequence is TGTGCCAGCAGCGTAGATTCTAGCGAAGAGACCCAGTACTTC.

J is TRBJ2-7 and V is TRBV27; 7 positions match TRBD1. This CDR3 has 17 amino acids. The V gene end was trimmed by 0 bases and the J gene end by 5 bases; junction bases not matched to a gene: 13. CDR1 and CDR2 from the germline V gene are MNHEY and SMNVEV (reference sequence). CDR3 region: CASSLSGPSDRPDEQYF. The CDR3 coding sequence is TGTGCCAGCAGTTTATCAGGCCCATCGGACAGGCCGGACGAGCAGTACTTC.

V gene TRBV6-1 combines with J gene TRBJ2-7; D is unresolved. The V and J ends lost 7 bases and 4 bases respectively, with 11 bases between them. CDR3 length equals 12 residues. Germline V gives CDR1 MNHNS, CDR2 SASEGT. The CDR3 sequence: CASTIPYYEQYF. CDR3 sequence (DNA): TGTGCCAGCACAATACCCTATTACGAGCAGTACTTC.

The chain uses TRBV29-1 and TRBJ2-1, with D unresolved. The CDR3 has 13 residues. CDR1 is SQVTM and CDR2 is ANQGSEA in the germline V gene. Trimming pared 5 bases from V and 6 bases from J, leaving 14 bases between. CDR3 sequence reads: CSVFVGPGNEQFF. CDR3 bases: TGCAGCGTTTTTGTAGGGCCGGGCAATGAGCAGTTCTTC.

The table lists this clone with a few counts. The rearrangement uses TRBV2 and TRBJ1-1, with D possibly TRBD1 on 5 matching bases. Germline V lookup: CDR1 SNHLY, CDR2 FYNNEI. The CDR3 loop spans 13 amino acids. Trimming pared 1 base from V and 5 bases from J, leaving 8 bases between. The CDR3, as DNA: TGTGCCAGCAGTGAAGGGCCAGGGACTGAAGCTTTCTTT. Translation gives CASSEGPGTEAFF.

Within the sample, this clone is medium-sized. The same CDR3 is also encoded by other DNA sequences in this sample. The chain has TRBV7-2 and TRBJ2-3; D is unclear. Germline V gene sequence: CDR1 SGHTA, CDR2 FQGNSA. This CDR3 comprises 11 residues. Trimming removed 4 bases from V and 2 bases from J, with 1 base in between. CDR3 in amino acids: CASSYTDTQYF. The CDR3 DNA reads as TGTGCCAGCAGCTACACAGATACGCAGTATTTT.

This clone was found a few times. V is TRBV7-2 and J is TRBJ2-1, with D maybe TRBD1 (6 bases). V gave up 5 bases and J gave up 10 bases, with 9 bases separating them. The CDR3 length is 11 residues. The germline CDR1 and CDR2 sequences are SGHTA and FQGNSA. In DNA, the CDR3 is TGTGCCAGCAGCGCCGGGACAGAGCAGTTCTTC. Encoded protein: CASSAGTEQFF. Based on the CDR3 plus reference TRBV7-2 and TRBJ2-1, the full variable domain is GAGVSQSPSNKVTEKGKDVELRCDPISGHTALYWYRQSLGQGLEFLIYFQGNSAPDKSGLPSDRFSAERTGGSVSTLTIQRTQQEDSAVYLCASSAGTEQFFGPGTRLTVL.